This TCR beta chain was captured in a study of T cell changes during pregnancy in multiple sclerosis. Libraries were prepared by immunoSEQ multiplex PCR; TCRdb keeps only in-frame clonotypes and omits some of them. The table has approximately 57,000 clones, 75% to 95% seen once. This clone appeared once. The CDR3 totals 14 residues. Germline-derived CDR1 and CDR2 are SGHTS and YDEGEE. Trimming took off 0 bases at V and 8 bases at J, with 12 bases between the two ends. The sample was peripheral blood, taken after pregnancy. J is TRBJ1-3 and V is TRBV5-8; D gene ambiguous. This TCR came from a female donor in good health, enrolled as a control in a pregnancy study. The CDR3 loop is CASSLGWSHDTIYF. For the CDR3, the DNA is TGTGCCAGCAGCTTGGGGTGGAGCCACGACACCATATATTTT.